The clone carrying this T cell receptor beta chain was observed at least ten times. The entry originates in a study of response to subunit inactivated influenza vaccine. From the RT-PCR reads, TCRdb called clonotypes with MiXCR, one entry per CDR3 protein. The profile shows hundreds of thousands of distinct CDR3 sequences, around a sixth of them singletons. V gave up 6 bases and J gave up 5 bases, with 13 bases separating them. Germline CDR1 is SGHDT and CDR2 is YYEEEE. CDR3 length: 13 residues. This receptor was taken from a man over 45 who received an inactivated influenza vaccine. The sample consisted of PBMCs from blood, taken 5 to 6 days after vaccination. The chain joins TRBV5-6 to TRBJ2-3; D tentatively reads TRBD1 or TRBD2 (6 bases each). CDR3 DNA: TGTGCCAGCAACCCGGGGGCCATAGATACGCAGTATTTT. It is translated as CASNPGAIDTQYF.